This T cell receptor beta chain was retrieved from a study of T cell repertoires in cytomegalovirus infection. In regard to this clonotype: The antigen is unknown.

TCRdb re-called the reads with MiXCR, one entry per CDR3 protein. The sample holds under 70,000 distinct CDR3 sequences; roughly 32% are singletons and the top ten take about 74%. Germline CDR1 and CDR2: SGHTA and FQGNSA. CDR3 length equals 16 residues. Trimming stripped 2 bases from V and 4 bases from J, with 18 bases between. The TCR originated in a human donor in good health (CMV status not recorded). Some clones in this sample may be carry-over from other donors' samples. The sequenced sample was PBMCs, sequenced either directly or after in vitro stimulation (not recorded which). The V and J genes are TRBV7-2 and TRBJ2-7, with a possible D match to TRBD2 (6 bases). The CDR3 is CASSLTRVAEGYEQYF. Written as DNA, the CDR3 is TGTGCCAGCAGCTTAACGAGGGTCGCGGAGGGGTACGAGCAGTACTTC.